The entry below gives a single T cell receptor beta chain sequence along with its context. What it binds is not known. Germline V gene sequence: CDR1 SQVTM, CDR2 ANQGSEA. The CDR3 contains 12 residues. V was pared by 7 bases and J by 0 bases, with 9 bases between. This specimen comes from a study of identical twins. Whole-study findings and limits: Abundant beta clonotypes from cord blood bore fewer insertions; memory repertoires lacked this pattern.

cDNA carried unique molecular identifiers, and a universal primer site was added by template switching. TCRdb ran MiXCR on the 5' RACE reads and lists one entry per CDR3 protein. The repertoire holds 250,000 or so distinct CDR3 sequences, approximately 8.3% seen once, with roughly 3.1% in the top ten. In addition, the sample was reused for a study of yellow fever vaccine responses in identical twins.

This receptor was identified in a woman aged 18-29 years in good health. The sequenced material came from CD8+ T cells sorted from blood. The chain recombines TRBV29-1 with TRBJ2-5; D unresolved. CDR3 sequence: CSAAYNQETQYF. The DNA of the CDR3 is TGCAGCGCTGCGTACAACCAAGAGACCCAGTACTTC.